Listed below are T cell receptor beta chains from one sample, sequenced in a study of blood T cell repertoires in COVID-19. Assay used: immunoSEQ multiplex PCR; TCRdb lists only in-frame clones, some missing. This sample has about 14,000 clones, with roughly 80% found just once. Sequencing was performed on peripheral blood. All receptors come from a human donor in a cohort sampled during active COVID-19. CDR3s include the opening cysteine and the closing phenylalanine or tryptophan. The order of the fields is clone size, J gene, D gene, V gene, CDR3 DNA, CDR3 protein. A D gene is named only where the DNA matches it firmly. The size of a clone is reported for some rows only, either as once, few or many, or as a class for expanded clones.

medium-sized | TRBJ2-5 | NA | TRBV6-5 | TGTGCCAGCAGACCGGGATCGGGCGCAGAGACCCAGTACTTC | CASRPGSGAETQYF
NA | TRBJ2-7 | NA | TRBV27 | TGTGCCAGCGGACTGTTCTCCTACGAGCAGTACTTC | CASGLFSYEQYF
NA | TRBJ2-5 | TRBD2 | TRBV2 | TGTGCCACCCATGTAAGCGGGAGGCGAGAGACCCAGTACTTC | CATHVSGRRETQYF
many | TRBJ2-5 | TRBD2 | TRBV27 | TGTGCCAGCAGTTTAGGGACTACCCAAGAGACCCAGTACTTC | CASSLGTTQETQYF
NA | TRBJ1-3 | NA | TRBV4-2 | TGTGCCAGCAGCCAGGGAGATCTTCTCTTAGGGCCTGGAAACACCATATATTTT | CASSQGDLLLGPGNTIYF
NA | TRBJ2-1 | NA | TRBV5-6 | TGTGCCAGCAGCGAGGAAGGTGAGCAGTTCTTC | CASSEEGEQFF
NA | TRBJ1-2 | TRBD1 | TRBV19 | TGTGCCAGCTTGGGACAGATCTATGGCTACACCTTC | CASLGQIYGYTF
NA | TRBJ2-5 | NA | TRBV27 | TGTGCCAGCGCGAGGGGGACCACCCAAGAGACCCAGTACTTC | CASARGTTQETQYF
NA | TRBJ2-6 | TRBD2 | TRBV6-2/TRBV6-3 | TGTGCCAGCAGTTACTCTGTGGGAGCGGGAGGGTCCGGGGCCAACGTCCTGACTTTC | CASSYSVGAGGSGANVLTF
NA | TRBJ2-3 | NA | TRBV18 | TGTGCCAGCTCACCAATCCTAACCCCGAGCACAGATACGCAGTATTTT | CASSPILTPSTDTQYF
NA | TRBJ2-3 | NA | TRBV18 | TGTGCCAGCTCACGATCGACTAGCACAGATACGCAGTATTTT | CASSRSTSTDTQYF
NA | TRBJ2-7 | TRBD1 | TRBV7-3 | TGTGCCAGCAGTTCCCTGTCAGGGGGCTTGGGCGAGCAGTACTTC | CASSSLSGGLGEQYF
few | TRBJ2-1 | TRBD1 | TRBV7-7 | TGTGCCAGCAGCTCCAGACAGGGAAGGGAGCAGTTCTTC | CASSSRQGREQFF
medium-sized | TRBJ1-6 | TRBD1 | TRBV28 | TGTGCCAGCAGTTTGGGGACAGGGTATTCACCCCTCCACTTT | CASSLGTGYSPLHF
NA | TRBJ1-4 | NA | TRBV9 | TGTGCCAGCAGCCGGGGGGCGGTAGAAAAACTGTTTTTT | CASSRGAVEKLFF
NA | TRBJ2-4 | NA | TRBV6-2/TRBV6-3 | TGTGCCAGCAGTTACTCGCTGACAGGACTTGCGATAGCCAAAAACATTCAGTACTTC | CASSYSLTGLAIAKNIQYF
NA | TRBJ2-7 | TRBD2 | TRBV7-9 | TGTGCCAGCAGCTTAAACCCCCACGGACTAGCGGGAGGATCCTACGAGCAGTACTTC | CASSLNPHGLAGGSYEQYF
NA | TRBJ1-1 | TRBD1 | TRBV29-1 | TGCAGCGCTGGAAGTCCGGACAGGGGTGATTCTGAAGCTTTCTTT | CSAGSPDRGDSEAFF
NA | TRBJ2-2 | TRBD2 | TRBV14 | TGTGCCAGCAGCCGGACCGGGACTAGCGTTATCTCCGGGGAGCTGTTTTTT | CASSRTGTSVISGELFF
NA | TRBJ2-1 | NA | TRBV28 | TGTGCCAGCAGACAGGGACGTGAGCAGTTCTTC | CASRQGREQFF
NA | TRBJ2-1 | NA | TRBV5-4 | TGTGCCAGCAGCTGGCTCTCGGGCTACAATGAGCAGTTCTTC | CASSWLSGYNEQFF
NA | TRBJ2-3 | TRBD2 | TRBV11-2 | TGTGCCAGCAGCCGGGGGACTAGCGGGAACACAGATACGCAGTATTTT | CASSRGTSGNTDTQYF
NA | TRBJ2-1 | NA | TRBV9 | TGTGCCAGCAGCGTAGAGGGGGTTGAGGGGTACAATGAGCAGTTCTTC | CASSVEGVEGYNEQFF
NA | TRBJ1-5 | NA | TRBV12-3/TRBV12-4 | TGTGCCAGCAGTTTGGGAGAGAATCAGCCCCAGCATTTT | CASSLGENQPQHF
once | TRBJ1-4 | NA | TRBV4-1 | TGCGCCAGCAGCCAAGTCCAGGGAAGAAGCGAAAAACTGTTTTTT | CASSQVQGRSEKLFF
NA | TRBJ2-1 | NA | TRBV23-1 | TGCGCCAGCAGTCAATCGGTGCAGAGGAATGAGCAGTTCTTC | CASSQSVQRNEQFF
NA | TRBJ2-7 | NA | TRBV4-3 | TGCGCCAGCAGCCAGTTACAGGGATACTCCTACGAGCAGTACTTC | CASSQLQGYSYEQYF
few | TRBJ1-5 | NA | TRBV30 | TGTGCCTGGAGTGTAGAGAGCAATCAGCCCCAGCATTTT | CAWSVESNQPQHF
NA | TRBJ2-3 | TRBD2 | TRBV9 | TGTGCCAGCAGCGTAGTAGCGGGACTAGGAGATACGCAGTATTTT | CASSVVAGLGDTQYF
NA | TRBJ2-7 | TRBD2 | TRBV27 | TGTGCCAGCAGTTTCACTAGCGACTCCTACGAGCAGTACTTC | CASSFTSDSYEQYF
NA | TRBJ2-7 | NA | TRBV7-5 | TGTGCCAGAAGCTCCTCCATCTATACTAGCGGGAACACCTACGAGCAGTACTTC | CARSSSIYTSGNTYEQYF
NA | TRBJ2-3 | TRBD2 | TRBV4-1 | TGCGCCAGCAGCCGCCTAGCGGCCCCCGGAGCAGATACGCAGTATTTT | CASSRLAAPGADTQYF
NA | TRBJ2-7 | TRBD1 | TRBV10-3 | TGTGCCATCAGTTCCCGGGACAGCCTCTACGAGCAGTACTTC | CAISSRDSLYEQYF
NA | TRBJ2-2 | NA | TRBV7-7 | TGTGCCAGCAGCCGAGGACTGTACACCGGGGAGCTGTTTTTT | CASSRGLYTGELFF
NA | TRBJ2-2 | TRBD2 | TRBV11-3 | TGTGCCAGCAGCTCCCCAGGCGGGAGGGTAGCCGGGGAGCTGTTTTTT | CASSSPGGRVAGELFF
NA | TRBJ1-1 | TRBD1 | TRBV7-2 | TGTGCCAGCAGCTCTCGACAGGGTTGGACTGAAGCTTTCTTT | CASSSRQGWTEAFF
NA | TRBJ2-7 | TRBD1 | TRBV19 | TGTGCCACCAAGGCAGGGACAGGGGCCTACGAGCAGTACTTC | CATKAGTGAYEQYF
NA | TRBJ1-6 | NA | TRBV10-2 | TGCGCCAGCAGTGAGCAGGGGTTTAATTCACCCCTCCACTTT | CASSEQGFNSPLHF
few | TRBJ1-1 | TRBD1 | TRBV4-2 | TGTGCCAGCAGCCAACTACTACAGGGGGCTGAAGCTTTCTTT | CASSQLLQGAEAFF
NA | TRBJ2-3 | NA | TRBV4-2 | TGTGCCAGCAGCCATACTACGACAGGGAGGTTGTCAGATACGCAGTATTTT | CASSHTTTGRLSDTQYF
NA | TRBJ2-7 | TRBD2 | TRBV28 | TGTGCCAGCAGTCCGCGGACTAGCAGGTACTACGAGCAGTACTTC | CASSPRTSRYYEQYF
NA | TRBJ2-7 | NA | TRBV5-6 | TGTGCCAGCAGCTTGGGGGCAGGCAGCGAGCAGTACTTC | CASSLGAGSEQYF
NA | TRBJ1-6 | TRBD1 | TRBV5-1 | TGCGCCAGCAGCTGGGGGACAGGGGAAGGATCACCCCTCCACTTT | CASSWGTGEGSPLHF
NA | TRBJ2-7 | NA | TRBV19 | TGTGCCAGTAGTCAAGGCAGGTTTCCGGGGGAGCAGTACTTC | CASSQGRFPGEQYF
NA | TRBJ1-5 | NA | TRBV14 | TGTGCCAGCAGCCAGAGCGGGAACAATCAGCCCCAGCATTTT | CASSQSGNNQPQHF
NA | TRBJ2-7 | NA | TRBV30 | TGTGCCTGGAGCGAGGGCTGGGGATACGAGCAGTACTTC | CAWSEGWGYEQYF
NA | TRBJ1-6 | NA | TRBV5-1 | TGCGCCAGCAGCGAGCAGGGCTATAATTCACCCCTCCACTTT | CASSEQGYNSPLHF
few | TRBJ2-3 | NA | TRBV7-6 | TGTGCCAGCAGCCCCCTCGGGGCGGCAGGGGTCACAGATACGCAGTATTTT | CASSPLGAAGVTDTQYF
NA | TRBJ2-3 | NA | TRBV4-1 | TGCGCCAGCAGCCCCACCGGGGGAGCTAGCACAGATACGCAGTATTTT | CASSPTGGASTDTQYF
NA | TRBJ2-7 | NA | TRBV10-3 | TGTGCCATCCAAGGGAGCAATTACGAGCAGTACTTC | CAIQGSNYEQYF
NA | TRBJ2-2 | TRBD2 | TRBV18 | TGTGCCAGCTCACCACGAACTAGCGGGAGGTTCGGGGAGCTGTTTTTT | CASSPRTSGRFGELFF
NA | TRBJ2-7 | NA | TRBV30 | TGTGCCTGGAGGGTGGACTACTACGAGCAGTACTTC | CAWRVDYYEQYF
NA | TRBJ2-2 | TRBD1 | TRBV6-5 | TGTGCCAGCAGTTACGCCGACAGGGACACCGGGGAGCTGTTTTTT | CASSYADRDTGELFF
NA | TRBJ1-3 | TRBD1 | TRBV28 | TGTGCCAGCAGTTTATCGGGACAGACTGGAAACACCATATATTTT | CASSLSGQTGNTIYF
NA | TRBJ1-6 | NA | TRBV7-3 | TGTGCCAGCAGCCCTCTTGACAGGACACTACATAATTCACCCCTCCACTTT | CASSPLDRTLHNSPLHF
NA | TRBJ1-2 | TRBD1 | TRBV27 | TGTGCCAGCAGTCCTTGGACAGGGGGCGGTGGCTACACCTTC | CASSPWTGGGGYTF
NA | TRBJ2-7 | TRBD1 | TRBV4-1 | TGCGCCAGCAGCCCTAGGACAGGGAGAGAATTTGAGCAGTACTTC | CASSPRTGREFEQYF